What follows are 8 T cell receptor beta chains derived from one specimen sequenced in a study of Tregs in tolerant kidney transplant recipients (dated by TCRdb to the late 2010s). The method behind the library was the immunoSEQ multiplex PCR assay. TCRdb limited this immuneACCESS table to in-frame rearrangements with V and J called. A share of clones is missing; checked studies link under half to unresolved V genes, and the rest is unexplained. The sample data list tens of thousands of clones, and less than 90% of these were observed just once. In total, the top ten clones hold about 4% of the sample. Sequenced sample: CD4+ T cells from blood. The receptors derive from a human donor in good health.

The rearrangement joins TRBV10-3 to TRBJ2-1; 10 bases are shared with TRBD2. The J segment lost 7 bases and the V segment lost 0 bases, leaving 6 bases of the junction unmatched. The length of the CDR3 is 16 residues. The germline gives CDR1 ENHRY, CDR2 SYGVKD. CDR3 in amino acids: CAISESWLAGDNEQFF. The CDR3 DNA sequence: TGTGCCATCAGTGAGTCGTGGCTAGCGGGAGATAATGAGCAGTTCTTC.

The V call is TRBV15, the J call TRBJ2-7; weak D call: TRBD2 (6 bases). The CDR3 spans 14 residues. Deletions cut 1 base from V and 2 bases from J, with 9 bases between. Germline V gene sequence: CDR1 LNHNV, CDR2 YYDKDF (reference sequence). CDR3 nucleotides: TGTGCCACCAGCAGAGTGGCGGGGACCTACGAGCAGTACTTC. Translated: CATSRVAGTYEQYF. The full variable domain, with the rest looked up from reference TRBV15 and TRBJ2-7, is DAMVIQNPRYQVTQFGKPVTLSCSQTLNHNVMYWYQQKSSQAPKLLFHYYDKDFNNEADTPDNFQSRRPNTSFCFLDIRSPGLGDTAMYLCATSRVAGTYEQYFGPGTRLTVT.

The gene calls are TRBV30 and TRBJ1-4; D possibly corresponds to TRBD1 (5 bases). Between the trimmed V and J ends, which lost 2 bases and 6 bases, there was a span of 16 bases. Germline V gives CDR1 GTSNPN, CDR2 SVGIG (reference sequence). The CDR3 consists of 15 residues. CDR3 bases: TGTGCCTGGAGTCCTCTCGCGGGGGGTGATGAAAAACTGTTTTTT. This codes for CAWSPLAGGDEKLFF.

The genes are TRBV19 and TRBJ1-5, with D tentatively TRBD1 (5 bases). V was clipped by 7 bases and J by 2 bases, with 12 bases between them. CDR3 length: 14 residues. Germline CDR1 LNHDA, CDR2 SQIVND (reference sequence). The CDR3, as DNA: TGTGCCAGTACCCAGGGACGGGGCAATCAGCCCCAGCATTTT. Its translation: CASTQGRGNQPQHF. The variable domain in full, with the rest retrieved from reference TRBV19 and TRBJ1-5, is DGGITQSPKYLFRKEGQNVTLSCEQNLNHDAMYWYRQDPGQGLRLIYYSQIVNDFQKGDIAEGYSVSREKKESFPLTVTSAQKNPTAFYLCASTQGRGNQPQHFGDGTRLSIL.

The chain carries TRBV7-9 and TRBJ2-5; the match to TRBD1 covers 10 bases. The ends lost 1 base at V and 2 bases at J; junction bases unmatched: 4. The V gene's germline CDR1 is SEHNR and CDR2 FQNEAQ (reference sequence). The CDR3 is made up of 16 amino acids. CDR3 residues: CASSLGTGGTQETQYF. For the CDR3, the DNA is TGTGCCAGCAGCTTAGGGACAGGGGGGACACAAGAGACCCAGTACTTC.

J is TRBJ2-7 and V is TRBV5-8; perhaps TRBD2 as D (6 bases). Germline CDR1 reads SGHTS; CDR2 reads YDEGEE. V was shortened by 4 bases and J by 2 bases, with 13 bases between the two germline ends. CDR3 length equals 14 residues. This chain's CDR3 is CASSRPGLTYEQYF. CDR3 DNA: TGTGCCAGCAGCCGTCCAGGACTAACCTACGAGCAGTACTTC.

This rearrangement joins TRBV6-4 to TRBJ1-1; maybe TRBD1 (5 bases). The CDR3 covers 13 residues. Germline CDR1 reads MRHNA; CDR2 reads SNTAGT. V lost 4 bases and J lost 1, with 7 bases in between. Here the CDR3 DNA reads TGTGCCAGCAGTGGGGACGGGAACACTGAAGCTTTCTTT. Translating gives CASSGDGNTEAFF.

The rearrangement joins TRBV5-1 to TRBJ2-1; D is unresolved. Germline V gene lookup returns CDR1 SGHRS and CDR2 YFSETQ. Between the trimmed V and J ends, which lost 0 bases and 6 bases, there was a span of 10 bases. The CDR3 has 14 amino acids. The CDR3 region has the DNA TGCGCCAGCAGCTTGGGGCGGATCTTCAATGAGCAGTTCTTC. It translates to CASSLGRIFNEQFF.